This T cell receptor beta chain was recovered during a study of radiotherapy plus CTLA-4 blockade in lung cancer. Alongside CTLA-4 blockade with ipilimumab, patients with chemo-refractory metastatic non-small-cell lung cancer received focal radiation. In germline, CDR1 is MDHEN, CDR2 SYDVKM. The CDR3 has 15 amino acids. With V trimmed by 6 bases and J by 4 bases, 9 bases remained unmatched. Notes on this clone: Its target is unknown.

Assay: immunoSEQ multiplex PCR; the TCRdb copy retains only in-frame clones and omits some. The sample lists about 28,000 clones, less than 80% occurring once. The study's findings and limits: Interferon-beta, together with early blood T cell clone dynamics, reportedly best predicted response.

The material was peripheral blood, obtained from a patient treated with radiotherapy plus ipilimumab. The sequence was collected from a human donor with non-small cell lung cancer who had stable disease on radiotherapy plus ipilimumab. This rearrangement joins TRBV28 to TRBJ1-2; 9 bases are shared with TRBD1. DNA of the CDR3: TGTGCCAGCAGGACAACCGGGACAGGGCCCTATGGCTACACCTTC. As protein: CASRTTGTGPYGYTF.